This TCR beta chain derives from a study of blood T cells in healthy people across ages. Regarding the study as a whole: Donors of long life had a larger count of naive CD4+ cells and greater diversity than aged donors.

The germline V gene encodes CDR1 MDHEN and CDR2 SYDVKM. The CDR3 runs 14 residues. The V and J ends lost 8 bases and 2 bases respectively, with 15 bases between them. In the case of this clonotype: Its antigen is still unknown.

With a J-beta primer mix and a sample-barcoded 5' primer, a second PCR ran about 7 to 11 cycles. TCRdb ran MiXCR on the 5' RACE reads and lists one entry per CDR3 protein. The repertoire includes some 1.8 million distinct CDR3 sequences, more than 35% of them detected once, and roughly 24% sits in the top ten. The chain joins TRBV28 to TRBJ1-2; D remains unclear. The receptor's source is a human donor in good health. The specimen sequenced was blood. CDR3 protein: CASGGSLGNYGYTF. The CDR3 DNA reads as TGTGCCAGCGGAGGCTCCCTGGGAAACTATGGCTACACCTTC.